This is a list of T cell receptor beta chains from one sample in a study of blood T cells in healthy people across ages. MiXCR was run by TCRdb on the 5' RACE reads, yielding one entry per CDR3 protein. This sample carries 1.8 million or so distinct CDR3 sequences, 30% to 40% of them seen once, and the ten largest clones take approximately 22%. The material sequenced was blood. The receptors were sampled from a human donor in good health. Both conserved end residues are part of each CDR3. Fields, in order: J gene, D gene, clone size, V gene, CDR3 DNA, CDR3 protein. The D gene is left open where the match is weak. Clone size is stated in some rows and not others, as once, few, many or a class when expanded.

J gene: TRBJ2-7
D gene: TRBD2
clone size: -
V gene: TRBV7-9
CDR3 DNA: TGTGCCAGCAGCCGCGTGGTGCGGGAGCCCTACGAGCAGTACTTC
CDR3 protein: CASSRVVREPYEQYF

J gene: TRBJ2-1
D gene: TRBD2
clone size: -
V gene: TRBV6-4
CDR3 DNA: TGTGCCAGCAAGCGGGAGGCCGGCTCCAACAATGAGCAGTTCTTC
CDR3 protein: CASKREAGSNNEQFF

J gene: TRBJ2-3
D gene: TRBD1
clone size: -
V gene: TRBV29-1
CDR3 DNA: TGCAGCGTTAGACAGGGTTCTAGCACAGATACGCAGTATTTT
CDR3 protein: CSVRQGSSTDTQYF

J gene: TRBJ1-1
D gene: -
clone size: -
V gene: TRBV7-8
CDR3 DNA: TGTGCCAGCAGCTTCTCTTCCAAACAGTGGGGACTTGAAGCTTTCTTT
CDR3 protein: CASSFSSKQWGLEAFF

J gene: TRBJ2-7
D gene: TRBD2
clone size: -
V gene: TRBV20-1
CDR3 DNA: TGCAGTGCCAGGGGACTAGCGGGGGATTACGAGCAGTACTTC
CDR3 protein: CSARGLAGDYEQYF

J gene: TRBJ2-1
D gene: TRBD2
clone size: -
V gene: TRBV4-1
CDR3 DNA: TGCGCCAGCAGCCAAGAACAGCGGGACTACAATGAGCAGTTCTTC
CDR3 protein: CASSQEQRDYNEQFF

J gene: TRBJ1-2
D gene: -
clone size: -
V gene: TRBV7-2
CDR3 DNA: TGTGCCAGCAACCCCCGGGGGGCAGGGTTTAACTATGGCTACACCTTC
CDR3 protein: CASNPRGAGFNYGYTF

J gene: TRBJ2-7
D gene: TRBD1
clone size: -
V gene: TRBV29-1
CDR3 DNA: TGCAGCGTTTACATGGGACAGGGGGACAATGAGCAGTACTTC
CDR3 protein: CSVYMGQGDNEQYF

J gene: TRBJ2-3
D gene: -
clone size: -
V gene: TRBV5-1
CDR3 DNA: TGCGCCAGCAGCCCCGGTGGGGGATATACGCAGTATTTT
CDR3 protein: CASSPGGGYTQYF

J gene: TRBJ2-4
D gene: -
clone size: -
V gene: TRBV12-3/TRBV12-4
CDR3 DNA: TGTGCCAGCATTTGCGGGGGCCTGTTTCTTGGGAGCCTCTCGGAGCAGTACTTC
CDR3 protein: CASICGGLFLGSLSEQYF

J gene: TRBJ2-7
D gene: TRBD2
clone size: -
V gene: TRBV5-1
CDR3 DNA: TGCACCAGCAGCACGCGGGGAGCGGGGGACTACGAGCAGTACTTC
CDR3 protein: CTSSTRGAGDYEQYF

J gene: TRBJ2-1
D gene: -
clone size: -
V gene: TRBV5-1
CDR3 DNA: TGCGCCAGCAGCCAGGGAGGGGGGGGACCCCTCAATGAGCAGTTCTTC
CDR3 protein: CASSQGGGGPLNEQFF

J gene: TRBJ2-3
D gene: TRBD1
clone size: -
V gene: TRBV7-3
CDR3 DNA: TGTGCCAGCAGCTTTGGCCGGGACAGGATCACAGATACGCAGTATTTT
CDR3 protein: CASSFGRDRITDTQYF

J gene: TRBJ1-5
D gene: TRBD1
clone size: -
V gene: TRBV7-2
CDR3 DNA: TGTGCCAGCAGCTCAGTTCCCGGGACAGGGTTTCCCCAGCATTTT
CDR3 protein: CASSSVPGTGFPQHF

J gene: TRBJ2-3
D gene: -
clone size: -
V gene: TRBV4-2
CDR3 DNA: TGTGCCAGCAGCCAAGGTTTCGCGGCTAGCGGCACAGATACGCAGTATTTT
CDR3 protein: CASSQGFAASGTDTQYF

J gene: TRBJ2-1
D gene: -
clone size: -
V gene: TRBV20-1
CDR3 DNA: TGCAGTGCTCGGGACGTCTCCTACAATGAGCAGTTCTTC
CDR3 protein: CSARDVSYNEQFF

J gene: TRBJ2-1
D gene: -
clone size: -
V gene: TRBV24-1
CDR3 DNA: TGTGCCACCAGTGACGGCAATGAGCAGTTCTTC
CDR3 protein: CATSDGNEQFF

J gene: TRBJ2-7
D gene: -
clone size: -
V gene: TRBV7-2
CDR3 DNA: TGTGCCAGCAGCTCGATGGGGGTGGGTAGGGGGCGCGGGGACGAGCAGTACTTC
CDR3 protein: CASSSMGVGRGRGDEQYF

J gene: TRBJ2-3
D gene: -
clone size: -
V gene: TRBV6-1
CDR3 DNA: TGTGCCAGCAGTGAAGGAGGTTACCGCACAGATACGCAGTATTTT
CDR3 protein: CASSEGGYRTDTQYF

J gene: TRBJ1-2
D gene: TRBD1
clone size: once
V gene: TRBV29-1
CDR3 DNA: TGCAGCGCCGGGGGCAGGGGGCCTACCTTTGGCTACACCTTC
CDR3 protein: CSAGGRGPTFGYTF

J gene: TRBJ1-2
D gene: TRBD1
clone size: many
V gene: TRBV7-2
CDR3 DNA: TGTGCCAGCAGCCCCCCGGGAAGACAGGGAAGGCAATATGGCTACACCTTC
CDR3 protein: CASSPPGRQGRQYGYTF

J gene: TRBJ2-3
D gene: -
clone size: many
V gene: TRBV10-3
CDR3 DNA: TGTGCCATCAGTGATGGGGACCCAGATACGCAGTATTTT
CDR3 protein: CAISDGDPDTQYF

J gene: TRBJ1-2
D gene: -
clone size: -
V gene: TRBV4-1
CDR3 DNA: TGCGCCAGCAGCCAGGGGGCCCATGGCTACACCTTC
CDR3 protein: CASSQGAHGYTF

J gene: TRBJ2-1
D gene: -
clone size: -
V gene: TRBV7-8
CDR3 DNA: TGTGCCAGCAGCATAGGGACTCCCTCCTACAATGAGCAGTTCTTC
CDR3 protein: CASSIGTPSYNEQFF

J gene: TRBJ2-3
D gene: -
clone size: -
V gene: TRBV7-2
CDR3 DNA: TGTGCCAGCAGCTTACAGGCGACCACAGATACGCAGTATTTT
CDR3 protein: CASSLQATTDTQYF

J gene: TRBJ1-2
D gene: -
clone size: few
V gene: TRBV20-1
CDR3 DNA: TGCAGTGCTAGAGGGTGGCAGGGAGAACTCTCCTATGGCTACACCTTC
CDR3 protein: CSARGWQGELSYGYTF

J gene: TRBJ1-2
D gene: -
clone size: -
V gene: TRBV4-3
CDR3 DNA: TGCGCCAGCAGCCAATGGGGGCAGGGCTACACCTTC
CDR3 protein: CASSQWGQGYTF

J gene: TRBJ1-4
D gene: -
clone size: few
V gene: TRBV2
CDR3 DNA: TGTGCCAGCAGAGAGAAAACAACTAATGAAAAACTGTTTTTT
CDR3 protein: CASREKTTNEKLFF

J gene: TRBJ1-2
D gene: TRBD1
clone size: -
V gene: TRBV4-2
CDR3 DNA: TGTGCCAGCAGCCATGATGACAGGGACTATGGCTACACCTTC
CDR3 protein: CASSHDDRDYGYTF

J gene: TRBJ2-1
D gene: TRBD1
clone size: -
V gene: TRBV5-6
CDR3 DNA: TGTGCCAGCAGCCTTTTTGGGACAGCGCCGTGGGGAAAGGAGCAGTTCTTC
CDR3 protein: CASSLFGTAPWGKEQFF

J gene: TRBJ2-5
D gene: TRBD2
clone size: -
V gene: TRBV7-2
CDR3 DNA: TGTGCCAGCAGCCCCAATCCCCGACTAGCGGGGGATCGTGAGACCCAGTACTTC
CDR3 protein: CASSPNPRLAGDRETQYF

J gene: TRBJ2-7
D gene: -
clone size: -
V gene: TRBV3-1
CDR3 DNA: TGTGCCAGCAGCCACCGAGACATGCCCTGCGAGCAGTACTTC
CDR3 protein: CASSHRDMPCEQYF

J gene: TRBJ1-6
D gene: TRBD1
clone size: -
V gene: TRBV7-9
CDR3 DNA: TGTGCCAGCAGCGGTTCCGGGACAGGGGATTCACCCCTCCACTTT
CDR3 protein: CASSGSGTGDSPLHF

J gene: TRBJ2-5
D gene: TRBD2
clone size: -
V gene: TRBV12-3/TRBV12-4
CDR3 DNA: TGTGCCAGCAGTCCTCGCAGCGGGGGGATCCAAGAGACCCAGTACTTC
CDR3 protein: CASSPRSGGIQETQYF

J gene: TRBJ2-1
D gene: TRBD1
clone size: few
V gene: TRBV7-3
CDR3 DNA: TGTGCCAGCAGCTCACTAGGGACAGGGCTCAATGAGCAGTTCTTC
CDR3 protein: CASSSLGTGLNEQFF